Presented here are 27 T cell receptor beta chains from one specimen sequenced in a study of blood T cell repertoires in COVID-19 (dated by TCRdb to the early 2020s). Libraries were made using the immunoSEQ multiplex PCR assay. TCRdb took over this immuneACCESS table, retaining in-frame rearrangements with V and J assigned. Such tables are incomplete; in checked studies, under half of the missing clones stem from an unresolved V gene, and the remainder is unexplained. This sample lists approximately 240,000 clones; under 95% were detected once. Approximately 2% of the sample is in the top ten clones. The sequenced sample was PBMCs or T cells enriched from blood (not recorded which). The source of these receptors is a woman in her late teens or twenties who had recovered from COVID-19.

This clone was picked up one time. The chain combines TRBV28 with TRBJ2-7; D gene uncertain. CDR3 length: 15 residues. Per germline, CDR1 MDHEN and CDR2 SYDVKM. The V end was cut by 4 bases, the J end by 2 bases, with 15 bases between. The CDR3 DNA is TGTGCCAGCAGTTCGAACAAACAAATAACCTACGAGCAGTACTTC. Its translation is CASSSNKQITYEQYF.

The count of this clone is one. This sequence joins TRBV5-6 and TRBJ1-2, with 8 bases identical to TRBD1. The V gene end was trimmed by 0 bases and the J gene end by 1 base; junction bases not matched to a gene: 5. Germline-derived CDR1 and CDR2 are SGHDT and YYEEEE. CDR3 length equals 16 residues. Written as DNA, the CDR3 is TGTGCCAGCAGCTTGGAGGGACAGGCGATTAACTATGGCTACACCTTC. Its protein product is CASSLEGQAINYGYTF.

CDR3 region: CASSVGGTSGQPQHF. CDR3 sequence (DNA): TGTGCCAGCAGCGTAGGAGGGACTTCAGGACAGCCCCAGCATTTT. The chain joins TRBV9 to TRBJ1-5, with a tentative D call TRBD1 (5 bases). Germline loops: CDR1 SGDLS, CDR2 YYNGEE. The CDR3 totals 15 residues. V dropped 0 bases and J dropped 7 bases, with 14 bases sitting between them.

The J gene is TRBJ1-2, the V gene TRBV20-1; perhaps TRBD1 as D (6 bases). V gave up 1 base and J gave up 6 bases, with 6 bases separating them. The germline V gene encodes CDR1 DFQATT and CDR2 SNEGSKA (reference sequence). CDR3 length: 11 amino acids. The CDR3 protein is CSARAGDGYTF. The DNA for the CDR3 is TGCAGTGCTAGAGCAGGGGATGGCTACACCTTC.

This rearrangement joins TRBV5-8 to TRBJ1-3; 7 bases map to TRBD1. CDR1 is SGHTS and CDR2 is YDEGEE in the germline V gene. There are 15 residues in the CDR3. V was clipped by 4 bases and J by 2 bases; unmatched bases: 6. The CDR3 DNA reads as TGTGCCAGCAGCCGGGACAGACCTACTGGAAACACCATATATTTT. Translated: CASSRDRPTGNTIYF.

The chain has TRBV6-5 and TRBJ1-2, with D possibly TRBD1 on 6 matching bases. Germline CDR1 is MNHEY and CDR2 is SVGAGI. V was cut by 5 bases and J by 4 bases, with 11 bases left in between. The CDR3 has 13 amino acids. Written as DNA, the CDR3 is TGTGCCAGCAGTCTCAGGGGTGGCTATGGCTACACCTTC. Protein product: CASSLRGGYGYTF.

The CDR3 sequence: CASSIGRTAFLHF. The DNA for the CDR3 is TGTGCCAGTAGTATAGGACGGACAGCGTTCCTCCACTTT. V is TRBV19 and J is TRBJ1-6; TRBD1 might be the D (6 bases). V shed 1 base and J shed 15 bases, with 13 bases lying between them. Germline V gene data show CDR1 as LNHDA and CDR2 as SQIVND (reference sequence). The CDR3 consists of 13 residues.

The CDR3 region is CASSSDREGGYTF. In DNA, the CDR3 is TGTGCCAGCAGCTCCGACAGGGAAGGTGGCTACACCTTC. V is TRBV5-4 and J is TRBJ1-2; 7 bases line up with TRBD1. Germline values: CDR1 SGHNT, CDR2 YYREEE (reference sequence). Trimming cost V 3 bases and J 7 bases; bases outside gene matches: 6. The CDR3 contains 13 residues. Drawing the rest from reference TRBV5-4 and TRBJ1-2, the complete variable domain is ETGVTQSPTHLIKTRGQQVTLRCSSQSGHNTVSWYQQALGQGPQFIFQYYREEENGRGNFPPRFSGLQFPNYSSELNVNALELDDSALYLCASSSDREGGYTFGSGTRLTVV.

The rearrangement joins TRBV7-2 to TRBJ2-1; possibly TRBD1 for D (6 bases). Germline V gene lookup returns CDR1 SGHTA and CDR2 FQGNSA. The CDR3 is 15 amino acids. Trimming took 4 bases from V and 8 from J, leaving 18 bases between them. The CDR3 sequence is CASSSDRKTSDEQFF. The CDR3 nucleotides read TGTGCCAGCAGCTCGGACAGAAAAACATCGGATGAGCAGTTCTTC. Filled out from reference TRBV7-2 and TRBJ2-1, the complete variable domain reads GAGVSQSPSNKVTEKGKDVELRCDPISGHTALYWYRQSLGQGLEFLIYFQGNSAPDKSGLPSDRFSAERTGGSVSTLTIQRTQQEDSAVYLCASSSDRKTSDEQFFGPGTRLTVL.

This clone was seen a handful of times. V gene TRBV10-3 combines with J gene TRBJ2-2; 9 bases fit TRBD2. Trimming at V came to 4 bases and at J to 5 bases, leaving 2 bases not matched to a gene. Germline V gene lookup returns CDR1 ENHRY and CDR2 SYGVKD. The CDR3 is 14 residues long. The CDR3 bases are TGTGCCATCAGTGTAGCGGGGGCTACCGGGGAGCTGTTTTTT. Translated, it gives CAISVAGATGELFF.

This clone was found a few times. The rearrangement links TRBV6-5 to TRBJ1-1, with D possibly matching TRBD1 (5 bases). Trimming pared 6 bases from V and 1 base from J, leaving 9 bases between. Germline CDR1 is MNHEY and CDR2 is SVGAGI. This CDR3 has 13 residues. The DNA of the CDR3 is TGTGCCAGCAGCAGGGAATCGAACACTGAAGCTTTCTTT. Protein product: CASSRESNTEAFF.

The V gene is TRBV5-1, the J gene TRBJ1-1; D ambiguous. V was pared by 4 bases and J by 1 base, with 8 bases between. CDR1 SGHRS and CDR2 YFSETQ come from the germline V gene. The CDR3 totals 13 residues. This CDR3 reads CASSVDKNTEAFF. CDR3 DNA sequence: TGCGCCAGCAGCGTTGACAAGAACACTGAAGCTTTCTTT.

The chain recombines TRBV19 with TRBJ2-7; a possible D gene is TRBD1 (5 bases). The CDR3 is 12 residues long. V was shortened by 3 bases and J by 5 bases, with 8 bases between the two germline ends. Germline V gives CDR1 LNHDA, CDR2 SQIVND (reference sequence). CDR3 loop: CASSMVGDEQYF. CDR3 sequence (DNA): TGTGCCAGTAGTATGGTAGGGGACGAGCAGTACTTC. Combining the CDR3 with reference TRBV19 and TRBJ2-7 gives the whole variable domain DGGITQSPKYLFRKEGQNVTLSCEQNLNHDAMYWYRQDPGQGLRLIYYSQIVNDFQKGDIAEGYSVSREKKESFPLTVTSAQKNPTAFYLCASSMVGDEQYFGPGTRLTVT.

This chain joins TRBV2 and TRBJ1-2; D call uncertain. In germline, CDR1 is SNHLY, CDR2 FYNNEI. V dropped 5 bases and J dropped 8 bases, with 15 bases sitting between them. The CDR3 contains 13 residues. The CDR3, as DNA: TGTGCCAGCAGTCTAAAGGTAGCTGGAGGCTACACCTTC. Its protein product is CASSLKVAGGYTF.

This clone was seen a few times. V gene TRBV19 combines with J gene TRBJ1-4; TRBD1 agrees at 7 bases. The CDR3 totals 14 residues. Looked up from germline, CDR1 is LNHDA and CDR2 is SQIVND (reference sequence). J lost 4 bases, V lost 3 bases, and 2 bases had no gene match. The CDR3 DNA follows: TGTGCCAGTAGTATGGACAGGCTTAATGAAAAACTGTTTTTT. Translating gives CASSMDRLNEKLFF.

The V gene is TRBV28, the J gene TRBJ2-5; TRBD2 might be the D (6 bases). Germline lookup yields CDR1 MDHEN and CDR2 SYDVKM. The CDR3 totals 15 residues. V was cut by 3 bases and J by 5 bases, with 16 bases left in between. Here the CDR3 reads CASSLPGDFRETQYF. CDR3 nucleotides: TGTGCCAGCAGTTTGCCCGGGGACTTCCGGGAGACCCAGTACTTC.

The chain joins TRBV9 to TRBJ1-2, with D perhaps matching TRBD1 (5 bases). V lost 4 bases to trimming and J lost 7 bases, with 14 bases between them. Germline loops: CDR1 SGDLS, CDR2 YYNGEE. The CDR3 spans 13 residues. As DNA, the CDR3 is TGTGCCAGCAGCTTCCCCGGGGGAAGTGGCTACACCTTC. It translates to CASSFPGGSGYTF.

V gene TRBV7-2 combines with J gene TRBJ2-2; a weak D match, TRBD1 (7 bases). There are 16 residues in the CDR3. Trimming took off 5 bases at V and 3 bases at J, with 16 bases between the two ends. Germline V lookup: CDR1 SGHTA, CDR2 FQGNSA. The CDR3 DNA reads TGTGCCAGCAGCGCTGGAGGGGGCGCGGACACCGGGGAGCTGTTTTTT. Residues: CASSAGGGADTGELFF.

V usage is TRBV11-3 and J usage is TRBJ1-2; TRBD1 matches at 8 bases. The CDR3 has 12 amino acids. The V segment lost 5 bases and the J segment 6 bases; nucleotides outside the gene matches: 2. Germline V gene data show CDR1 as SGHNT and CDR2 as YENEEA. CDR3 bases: TGTGCCAGCAGCCCGACAGGGGATGGCTACACCTTC. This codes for CASSPTGDGYTF.

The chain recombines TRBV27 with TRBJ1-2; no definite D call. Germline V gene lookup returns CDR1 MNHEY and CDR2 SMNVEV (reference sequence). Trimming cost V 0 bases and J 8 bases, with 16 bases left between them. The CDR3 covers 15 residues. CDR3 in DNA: TGTGCCAGCAGTTTATCGCTTTCCACCCGGGGAGGCTACACCTTC. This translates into CASSLSLSTRGGYTF.

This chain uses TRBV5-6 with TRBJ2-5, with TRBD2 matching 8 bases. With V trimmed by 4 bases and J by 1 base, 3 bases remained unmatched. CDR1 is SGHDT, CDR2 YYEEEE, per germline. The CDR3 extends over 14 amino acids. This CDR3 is CASSGTSGQETQYF. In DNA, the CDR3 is TGTGCCAGCAGCGGAACTAGCGGCCAAGAGACCCAGTACTTC.

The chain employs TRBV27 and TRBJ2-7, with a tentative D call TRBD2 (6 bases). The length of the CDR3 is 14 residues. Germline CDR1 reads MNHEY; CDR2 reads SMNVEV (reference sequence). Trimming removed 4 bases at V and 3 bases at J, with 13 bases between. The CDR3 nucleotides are TGTGCCAGCAGTTCGGGAGAAGGACTCTACGAGCAGTACTTC. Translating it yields CASSSGEGLYEQYF.

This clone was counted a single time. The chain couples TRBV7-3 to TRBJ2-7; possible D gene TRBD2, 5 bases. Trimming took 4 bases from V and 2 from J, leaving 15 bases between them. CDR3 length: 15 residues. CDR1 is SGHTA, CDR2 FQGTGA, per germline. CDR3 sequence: CASSSRGSGPYEQYF. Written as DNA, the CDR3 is TGTGCCAGCAGCTCTCGAGGGAGTGGCCCCTACGAGCAGTACTTC.

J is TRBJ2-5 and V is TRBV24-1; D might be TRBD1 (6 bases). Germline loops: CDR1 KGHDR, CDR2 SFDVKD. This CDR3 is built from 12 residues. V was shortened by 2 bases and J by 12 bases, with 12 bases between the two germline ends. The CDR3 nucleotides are TGTGCCACCAGTGATTCGGACAGATTCAAGTACTTC. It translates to CATSDSDRFKYF.

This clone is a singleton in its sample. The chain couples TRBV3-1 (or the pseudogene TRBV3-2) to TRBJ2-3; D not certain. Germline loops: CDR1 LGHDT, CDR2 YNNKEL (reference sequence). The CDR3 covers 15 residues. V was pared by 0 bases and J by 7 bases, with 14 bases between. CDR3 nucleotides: TGTGCCAGCAGCCAAGAGAGCCTAGTCCTGTATACGCAGTATTTT. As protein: CASSQESLVLYTQYF.

DNA of the CDR3: TGTGCCAGCAGCCAACCAAACAGAGATTCACCCCTCCACTTT. Protein sequence: CASSQPNRDSPLHF. The J gene is TRBJ1-6, the V gene TRBV4-2; no firm D call. Trimming removed 2 bases at V and 8 bases at J, with 10 bases between. Germline CDR1 and CDR2: LGHNA and YNFKEQ. There are 14 residues in the CDR3.

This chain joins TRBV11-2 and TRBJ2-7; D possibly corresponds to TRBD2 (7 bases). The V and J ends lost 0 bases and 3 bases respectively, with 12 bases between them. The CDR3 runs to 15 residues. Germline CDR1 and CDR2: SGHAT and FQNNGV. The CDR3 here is CASSLEGGGHYEQYF. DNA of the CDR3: TGTGCCAGCAGCTTAGAGGGCGGGGGACACTACGAGCAGTACTTC.